This section outlines one T cell receptor beta chain sequence together with its context. Its antigen specificity is not known. The sample holds no much larger clone one base away, and base qualities are not on file. The sample has other DNA sequences that encode this CDR3 too. Receptor amplification or capture employed the immunoSEQ multiplex PCR assay. Using reverse primers that targeted J gene segments together with forward primers that targeted V gene segments, the TR loci were amplified in a multiplexed PCR. Amplified CDR3 regions were sequenced on the Illumina HiSeq System. The original methods were these. Closely related reads were merged by a nearest-neighbour algorithm to remove PCR and sequencing errors and to collapse the data into unique sequences. Each repertoire was summarised by clonality and by T cell density, with T cell density defined as TR molecules per amount of genomic DNA input. CDR3 amino acid sequences present in at least 80% of unsorted samples were defined as public TRs and were then tested for differential abundance between coeliac and control samples. Every lamina propria sample was searched for matches to a list of some 220 published gliadin-specific TRB sequences. Kruskal-Wallis tests followed by Dunn post-tests were used to test for differences in clonality and density between disease groups. Held by TCRdb, this immuneACCESS table contains in-frame sequences only and omits some clones. Under half of the omission traces to an unresolved V gene where checked; the cause of the rest is unknown. Clonal size and the V and J genes are those of that table, whereas D and trimming came from the DNA. The sample contains thousands of clones, about 71% of them found a single time. 5% to 7% of the sample belongs to the ten largest clones.

These data come from a study of coeliac disease (dated by TCRdb to between 2021 and 2024). For context, the study as a whole: Coeliac patients were categorised as having newly diagnosed active disease, refractory coeliac disease type I, or disease controlled by a gluten-free diet. TRB sequencing worked for samples from just over 26 subjects, and these included around 25 paired bulk unsorted intraepithelial and lamina propria cell samples. Of the roughly 30 patients in the full study, around 22 had coeliac disease confirmed by serology and 8 were controls with non-small intestinal disorders. Small intestinal lymphocyte fractions from coeliac and non-coeliac patients were analysed in the study using next-generation sequencing of rearranged TRB and TRG CDR3 regions. The goal was to describe the TR repertoires of small intestinal T cells in active coeliac disease, in refractory type I coeliac disease, and in coeliac disease treated with a gluten-free diet.

General findings and caveats noted by the study authors: The approach was considered by the authors to be unsuitable for unbiased detection of gliadin-specific T cells, as gliadin-specific T cells are scarce and rarely shared between patients. TRB repertoires were mostly private, with most amino acid sequences found in only one sample, and V-gene usage showed no significant difference between disease groups. Cross-contamination between compartments was possible, because separating intraepithelial cells from lamina propria cells did not produce high-purity fractions. Compared with controls, active coeliac intraepithelial and lamina propria samples had TRB and TRG repertoires of lower clonality, which suggests that diverse T cells were recruited. Published gliadin-specific TRB sequences appeared in about 45% of the 18 coeliac lamina propria samples but only 1 of 6 controls.

Cells were frozen in liquid nitrogen in DMSO/FBS as aliquots of 500,000 to 550,000 cells, with a single aliquot from each fraction going to sequencing. Endoscopy and small intestinal biopsy were performed in all 30 or so patients in the study. Lamina propria cells were released by collagenase digestion of the biopsy tissue left over after intraepithelial cell isolation. Genomic DNA was extracted from frozen unsorted cell fractions using the Qiagen DNeasy blood extraction kit. Material: lymphocytes from the gut lamina propria. This specimen's cell subset or site label, interpreted: lamina propria cell (LPC) fraction of small intestinal biopsy. The clonotype comes from a man aged 18-30 years with celiac disease on a gluten-free diet.

This receptor has the CDR3 CAWGGQDNQPQHF. The nucleotides are TGTGCCTGGGGGGGACAAGACAATCAGCCCCAGCATTTT. In this chain, TRBV30 is recombined with TRBJ1-5; D gene: possibly TRBD1, on 6 matching bases. Cut back by 5 bases and 3 bases, the V and J ends lie 11 bases apart. The CDR3 measures 13 amino acids from cysteine to phenylalanine. The sequence is cut down to CDR3 DNA, 39 bases in frame from base 1. In the germline V gene (reference sequence), CDR1 corresponds to GTSNPN and CDR2 to SVGIG.